This T cell receptor beta chain is drawn from a study of blood T cell repertoires in COVID-19. Study in general: COVID-19 samples, acute and convalescent, were from the United States, Italy and Spain. In each case, the material was cDNA or gDNA derived from T cells, B-cell-depleted T cells, or PBMCs.

Original handling: Using reference gene primer amplification, nucleated cell counts were estimated. Repertoires were generated with immunoSEQ multiplex PCR, while TCRdb's copy carries only in-frame clones and drops some. The V and J calls and the clone size are those of that table, but D and trimming were determined from the DNA. The sample contains 250,000 to 300,000 clones, 70% to 90% of which appear only once. After removal of 7 bases from V and 6 bases from J, the junction contained 18 bases not matched to a gene. Germline loops: CDR1 SGHRS, CDR2 YFSETQ. CDR3 length: 18 amino acids. The sequencing sample was made of peripheral blood. The J gene is TRBJ2-2, the V gene TRBV5-1; TRBD1 agrees at 10 bases. This TCR derives from a woman aged 25 to 39 with active or convalescent COVID-19. This CDR3 is CASVPGQGIWQGPGELFF. The CDR3 bases are TGCGCCAGCGTTCCGGGACAGGGGATTTGGCAGGGCCCCGGGGAGCTGTTTTTT. Variable domain in full (rest from reference TRBV5-1 and TRBJ2-2): KAGVTQTPRYLIKTRGQQVTLSCSPISGHRSVSWYQQTPGQGLQFLFEYFSETQRNKGNFPGRFSGRQFSNSRSEMNVSTLELGDSALYLCASVPGQGIWQGPGELFFGEGSRLTVL.